The rows below give T cell receptor beta chains drawn from one sample of a study of cytomegalovirus exposure and HLA in healthy donors. The data were produced by immunoSEQ multiplex PCR, yet TCRdb's version contains in-frame clones alone and is incomplete. The sample lists 60,000 to 80,000 clones, 70% to 80% occurring once. Sequencing used PBMCs. These receptors were collected from a girl between 10 and 17 years old in good health and CMV-seropositive. Each CDR3 is given with its conserved first and last residue. D genes are given only for firm matches. Clone size is given for some rows only: seen once, a few or many times, or a class if the clone is expanded.

TRBV6-5	.	.	TRBJ1-1	CASSRGKNTEAFF	TGTGCCAGCAGCAGGGGCAAAAACACTGAAGCTTTCTTT
TRBV4-1	.	TRBD1	TRBJ1-5	CASSPLPGGQGVNQPQHF	TGCGCCAGCAGCCCTCTACCCGGGGGACAGGGGGTCAATCAGCCCCAGCATTTT
TRBV9	.	.	TRBJ1-1	CASSGVGRSNTEAFF	TGTGCCAGCAGCGGGGTGGGCAGATCGAACACTGAAGCTTTCTTT
TRBV30	.	TRBD1	TRBJ1-1	CAWNPDRGTEAFF	TGTGCCTGGAACCCAGACAGGGGCACTGAAGCTTTCTTT
TRBV25-1	.	.	TRBJ1-2	CASTQGGGLGGYTF	TGTGCCAGCACCCAAGGGGGGGGTTTGGGAGGCTACACCTTC
TRBV25-1	.	.	TRBJ1-2	CASSEWTRGGYGYTF	TGTGCCAGCAGTGAATGGACCAGAGGCGGGTATGGCTACACCTTC
TRBV10-3	.	TRBD1	TRBJ2-7	CAISQAKTGVDEQYF	TGTGCCATCAGCCAAGCTAAGACAGGGGTCGACGAGCAGTACTTC
TRBV11-2	.	TRBD2	TRBJ2-5	CASSASGQETQYF	TGTGCCAGCAGCGCTAGCGGACAAGAGACCCAGTACTTC
TRBV18	.	TRBD1	TRBJ2-7	CASSPNYRGYEQYF	TGTGCCAGCTCACCTAATTACAGGGGCTACGAGCAGTACTTC
TRBV27	.	.	TRBJ1-6	CASSLGYGLRPLHF	TGTGCCAGCAGTTTAGGGTACGGACTCAGGCCCCTCCACTTT
TRBV7-6	.	TRBD2	TRBJ2-7	CASSLDPSGETYEQYF	TGTGCCAGTTCCCTTGACCCAAGCGGGGAGACCTACGAGCAGTACTTC
TRBV5-4	.	.	TRBJ2-7	CASSSSGFSEQYF	TGTGCCAGCAGCTCCTCCGGGTTTTCCGAGCAGTACTTC
TRBV18	.	TRBD2	TRBJ2-1	CASSKTAGVAYNEQFF	TGTGCCAGCTCCAAAACAGCGGGAGTAGCCTACAATGAGCAGTTCTTC
TRBV30	.	.	TRBJ2-3	CAWSGGVLGTARVTDTQYF	TGTGCCTGGAGTGGGGGGGTGTTAGGGACAGCGAGAGTCACAGATACGCAGTATTTT
TRBV21-1	few	.	TRBJ2-1	CASSLRDDDNEQFF	TGTGCCAGCAGCCTCAGGGATGACGACAATGAGCAGTTCTTC
TRBV20-1	.	.	TRBJ2-7	CSLYPSREQYF	TGCAGCCTCTATCCATCGAGGGAGCAGTACTTC
TRBV5-3	once	.	TRBJ1-4	CARTRACATNEKLFF	TGTGCCAGAACCCGAGCTTGTGCAACTAATGAAAAACTGTTTTTT
TRBV6-6	few	TRBD1	TRBJ1-3	CASSRDRASGNTIYF	TGTGCCAGCAGCCGCGACAGGGCTTCTGGAAACACCATATATTTT
TRBV14	few	TRBD1	TRBJ1-2	CASSQAGTGGYGYTF	TGTGCCAGCAGCCAAGCCGGGACAGGGGGCTATGGCTACACCTTC
TRBV10-3	.	.	TRBJ1-5	CAISVGSNQPQHF	TGTGCCATCAGTGTCGGTAGCAATCAGCCCCAGCATTTT
TRBV6-1	.	TRBD1	TRBJ1-2	CASSLNRGGGSGYTF	TGTGCCAGCAGTCTAAACAGGGGAGGAGGATCCGGCTACACCTTC
TRBV27	.	.	TRBJ2-5	CASSFLEETQYF	TGTGCCAGCAGTTTTCTTGAAGAGACCCAGTACTTC
TRBV28	.	TRBD1	TRBJ2-5	CASSPQQGSRETQYF	TGTGCCAGCAGTCCGCAACAGGGGTCGAGGGAGACCCAGTACTTC
TRBV28	few	TRBD1	TRBJ1-4	CASSGTAPWDEKLFF	TGTGCCAGCAGTGGGACAGCCCCGTGGGATGAAAAACTGTTTTTT
TRBV5-6	.	TRBD1	TRBJ2-7	CASSLYQGADEQYF	TGTGCCAGCAGCTTGTACCAGGGGGCGGACGAGCAGTACTTC
TRBV25-1	.	.	TRBJ1-5	CASSDPRGGDNQPQHF	TGTGCCAGCAGTGACCCCAGGGGCGGCGACAATCAGCCCCAGCATTTT
TRBV2	.	.	TRBJ1-4	CASCREGATNEKLFF	TGTGCCAGCTGTAGGGAGGGTGCAACTAATGAAAAACTGTTTTTT
TRBV6-5	.	.	TRBJ1-2	CASSYRQPTDGYTF	TGTGCCAGCAGTTACAGACAGCCTACCGATGGCTACACCTTC
TRBV7-9	.	.	TRBJ2-6	CASSPQGSGANVLTF	TGTGCCAGCAGCCCACAGGGTTCCGGGGCCAACGTCCTGACTTTC
TRBV28	.	.	TRBJ1-2	CASSLGRGYTF	TGTGCCAGCAGTTTGGGGCGCGGCTACACCTTC
TRBV30	.	TRBD1	TRBJ1-6	CAWTGQGASPLHF	TGTGCCTGGACGGGACAGGGGGCTTCACCCCTCCACTTT
TRBV29-1	.	TRBD1	TRBJ2-5	CSVGSGGVRETQYF	TGCAGCGTTGGGTCAGGGGGCGTGAGGGAGACCCAGTACTTC
TRBV11-2	.	TRBD1	TRBJ2-2	CASSSYRGKDGELFF	TGTGCCAGCAGCTCCTACAGGGGGAAGGACGGGGAGCTGTTTTTT
TRBV19	.	.	TRBJ2-7	CASTIGPGDYEQYF	TGTGCCAGTACCATAGGTCCAGGGGACTACGAGCAGTACTTC
TRBV27	once	TRBD1	TRBJ2-1	CASSPDRDNEQFF	TGTGCCAGCAGTCCGGACAGGGACAATGAGCAGTTCTTC
TRBV5-1	.	.	TRBJ1-4	CASSLGTGVARRRAEKLFF	TGCGCCAGCAGCTTGGGGACGGGGGTGGCGAGGAGGAGAGCGGAAAAACTGTTTTTT
TRBV29-1	.	.	TRBJ1-1	CSVERSQGGSVAFF	TGCAGCGTTGAAAGGTCCCAGGGAGGATCTGTAGCTTTCTTT
TRBV4-3	once	.	TRBJ1-3	CASSQDVQIIGNTIYF	TGCGCCAGCAGCCAAGATGTCCAGATAATCGGAAACACCATATATTTT
TRBV7-8	.	TRBD2	TRBJ2-5	CASSLVLADWGQETQYF	TGTGCCAGCAGCTTAGTACTAGCGGACTGGGGCCAAGAGACCCAGTACTTC
TRBV28	.	.	TRBJ1-5	CASSPLTHRQNQPQHF	TGTGCCAGCAGTCCCTTAACCCACCGACAGAATCAGCCCCAGCATTTT
TRBV7-9	.	.	TRBJ1-2	CASSLAWGAEGYTF	TGTGCCAGCAGCTTAGCCTGGGGCGCGGAAGGCTACACCTTC
TRBV5-1	.	.	TRBJ2-7	CASSLEPRGNEQYF	TGCGCCAGCAGCTTGGAACCCAGAGGAAACGAGCAGTACTTC
TRBV9	.	TRBD1	TRBJ1-1	CASSAQPSRTGGSAFF	TGTGCCAGCAGCGCACAGCCATCTCGGACAGGAGGGTCAGCTTTCTTT
TRBV29-1	.	.	TRBJ2-1	CSVASGDNEQFF	TGCAGCGTTGCTTCCGGTGACAATGAGCAGTTCTTC
TRBV5-1	.	TRBD1	TRBJ1-1	CASSTWTGGTEAFF	TGCGCCAGCAGCACCTGGACAGGGGGGACTGAAGCTTTCTTT
TRBV30	few	.	TRBJ1-6	CAWSVPLSFGSPLHF	TGTGCCTGGAGTGTCCCCCTTTCTTTCGGTTCACCCCTCCACTTT
TRBV7-2	.	.	TRBJ1-1	CASSLYRQGNTEAFF	TGTGCCAGCAGCTTATATCGTCAGGGGAACACTGAAGCTTTCTTT
TRBV9	.	TRBD1	TRBJ1-1	CASSGTGAEAFF	TGTGCCAGCAGCGGGACAGGGGCTGAAGCTTTCTTT
TRBV5-1	.	TRBD1	TRBJ2-5	CASSSTGAEETQYF	TGCGCCAGCAGCTCGACAGGGGCGGAGGAGACCCAGTACTTC
TRBV4-1	.	.	TRBJ1-5	CASSPLDGGYQPQHF	TGCGCCAGCAGCCCTCTGGACGGGGGTTATCAGCCCCAGCATTTT
TRBV7-2	.	TRBD1	TRBJ2-7	CASSPGQPYEQYF	TGTGCCAGCAGCCCGGGACAGCCCTACGAGCAGTACTTC
TRBV29-1	.	TRBD2	TRBJ2-2	CSVARLAGKTGELFF	TGCAGCGTTGCACGACTAGCGGGCAAGACCGGGGAGCTGTTTTTT
TRBV6-1	.	.	TRBJ1-4	CASSVGTYFEKLFF	TGTGCCAGCAGTGTAGGGACTTATTTTGAAAAACTGTTTTTT